This record looks at one T cell receptor (beta chain) sequence and its context. A far larger clone is only one base removed, so a read error is likely. Additional DNA sequences in this sample encode the identical CDR3. Sequenced by immunoSEQ multiplex PCR; TCRdb stores in-frame clones only, minus some. This sample yields around 500,000 clones, of which roughly 80% are seen a single time; roughly 13% belongs to the top ten. The data were obtained in a study of shared clonotypes between healthy human individuals. Donors included only healthy HIV-negative adults lacking recent acute infections or vaccinations. This TCR was recovered from a middle-aged woman in good health. Some clones in this sample may be carry-over from other donors' samples. The sequenced sample consisted of PBMCs.

Here the CDR3 DNA reads TGTGCTAGCAGTCGGACAGGGTACAATGAGCAGTTCTTC. It encodes CASSRTGYNEQFF. The rearrangement joins TRBV28 to TRBJ2-1; 8 nucleotides agree with TRBD1. CDR3 length: 13 amino acids. Germline values: CDR1 MDHEN, CDR2 SYDVKM. The entire variable domain, with the rest obtained from reference TRBV28 and TRBJ2-1, is as follows: DVKVTQSSRYLVKRTGEKVFLECVQDMDHENMFWYRQDPGLGLRLIYFSYDVKMKEKGDIPEGYSVSREKKERFSLILESASTNQTSMYLCASSRTGYNEQFFGPGTRLTVL.